Listed here are 5 T cell receptor beta chains from one sample, sequenced in a study of blood T cell repertoires in COVID-19. Produced via immunoSEQ multiplex PCR; TCRdb's table is partial and in-frame only. The sample lists about 370,000 clones, more than 70% occurring once. Sequencing was performed on peripheral blood. The receptors originated from a woman in her twenties or thirties with COVID-19, enrolled during active disease.

This clone has only one observation. The chain is built from TRBV6-5 and TRBJ2-7; weak D call: TRBD1 (6 bases). The germline V gene has CDR1 MNHEY and CDR2 SVGAGI. There are 12 residues in the CDR3. Trimming took 11 bases from V and 6 from J, leaving 17 bases between them. The CDR3 bases are TGTGCCCATTCTCAAGTCAGGGGCGAGCAGTACTTC. This gives the protein CAHSQVRGEQYF.

The genes are TRBV24-1 and TRBJ2-2; unclear D gene. V lost 3 bases, J lost 1 base, and 11 bases lay in between. There are 16 residues in the CDR3. Germline CDR1 and CDR2: KGHDR and SFDVKD. In nucleotides, the CDR3 is TGTGCCACCAGTGATGGGCGACATAGGAACACCGGGGAGCTGTTTTTT. Amino acid sequence: CATSDGRHRNTGELFF.

The gene calls are TRBV10-3 and TRBJ1-3; D gene uncertain. Trimming removed 0 bases from V and 0 bases from J, with 15 bases in between. The CDR3 is 18 amino acids. Germline V gene sequence: CDR1 ENHRY, CDR2 SYGVKD. CDR3 protein: CAISESLGLQSSGNTIYF. The CDR3 DNA follows: TGTGCCATCAGTGAGTCATTAGGACTCCAGAGCTCTGGAAACACCATATATTTT.

This rearrangement joins TRBV30 to TRBJ1-2; no clear D gene. Deletions cut 1 base from V and 7 bases from J, with 7 bases between. The germline gives CDR1 GTSNPN, CDR2 SVGIG (reference sequence). The CDR3 totals 11 residues. The CDR3, as DNA: TGTGCCTGGAGTGGGGCCGGTGGCTACACCTTC. Its protein is CAWSGAGGYTF.

The chain carries TRBV4-1 and TRBJ1-1; 7 bases fit TRBD1. Germline loops: CDR1 MGHRA, CDR2 YSYEKL. J gave up 2 bases and V 1 base, and 4 bases lay outside the gene matches. This CDR3 contains 15 residues. CDR3 protein: CASSQGSGGNTEAFF. The DNA of the CDR3 is TGCGCCAGCAGCCAAGGCTCAGGGGGAAACACTGAAGCTTTCTTT.